Each of the 15 T cell receptor beta chains below was sequenced from the same sample in a study of T-cell memory formation after mild COVID-19 (dated by TCRdb to the early 2020s). The method behind the library was 5' RACE. The instrument given in TCRdb is Illumina NovaSeq 6000. In TCRdb, the public reads were trimmed at Q25 with fastp and aligned with MiXCR, with productive beta chains retained. CDR3 protein sequences are deduplicated, and each keeps its most common genes and DNA. Within this sample are more than 80,000 distinct CDR3 sequences, with 17% of them counted one time only. The top ten clonotypes cover 25% to 30% of the sample. The material sequenced was PBMCs or a T cell subset sorted from them (not recorded which). The receptor source for this set is an adult woman who had mild COVID-19 (a few samples of this study predate the infection). The sample titles of this study are shuffled in the database, so cell type and time point are left out; the donor was told from shared clones.

V usage is TRBV6-5 and J usage is TRBJ1-2; D not certain. Trimming pared 6 bases from V and 4 bases from J, leaving 12 bases between. CDR3 length: 13 amino acids. Germline V CDR1 and CDR2: MNHEY, SVGAGI. CDR3 amino acids: CASRKTSSYGYTF. In DNA form, the CDR3 reads TGTGCCAGCAGAAAGACATCTTCCTATGGCTACACCTTC.

The chain is built from TRBV4-1 and TRBJ1-2, with a weak D call TRBD1 (5 bases). Germline V CDR1 and CDR2: MGHRA, YSYEKL. Trimming removed 7 bases from V and 5 bases from J, with 20 bases in between. The CDR3 spans 15 residues. CDR3 protein: CASTLTVQELYGYTF. As DNA, the CDR3 is TGCGCCAGCACCCTAACGGTACAGGAGTTATATGGCTACACCTTC.

V usage is TRBV2 and J usage is TRBJ1-4; D unresolved. The CDR3 loop spans 14 amino acids. Germline-derived CDR1 and CDR2 are SNHLY and FYNNEI. The ends were cut back, 0 bases at V and 17 bases at J, with 19 bases in the middle. CDR3 in DNA: TGTGCCAGCAGTGAAGCGAAAGGAAGGCCCTGGGTTTTTTTT. This encodes CASSEAKGRPWVFF.

This chain's CDR3 is CASSLWGASGTYEQYF. For the CDR3, the DNA is TGCGCCAGCAGCCTTTGGGGGGCTAGCGGTACCTACGAGCAGTACTTC. The chain is built from TRBV4-3 and TRBJ2-7; possible D gene TRBD2, 7 bases. Trimming pared 4 bases from V and 2 bases from J, leaving 18 bases between. Germline-derived CDR1 and CDR2 are LGHNA and YSLEER. The CDR3 is 16 amino acids.

This clonotype turned up a few times. The rearrangement joins TRBV12-3 or TRBV12-4 to TRBJ2-5; TRBD2 aligns across 11 bases. The CDR3 sequence is 14 residues long. The J segment lost 2 bases and the V segment lost 4 bases, leaving 0 bases of the junction unmatched. Written as DNA, the CDR3 is TGTGCCAGCAGTTGGACTAGCGGGCAAGAGACCCAGTACTTC. Its translation is CASSWTSGQETQYF.

This clonotype was counted only a few times. The chain recombines TRBV4-1 with TRBJ1-6; no clear D gene. Germline CDR1 reads MGHRA; CDR2 reads YSYEKL. V dropped 4 bases and J dropped 7 bases, with 14 bases sitting between them. This CDR3 region has 15 residues. This CDR3 reads CASSRGWAENSPLHF. The DNA for the CDR3 is TGCGCCAGCAGCCGAGGTTGGGCGGAGAATTCACCCCTCCACTTT.

The table lists this clonotype with many counts. The chain links TRBV15 to TRBJ1-1; 9 bases map to TRBD1. CDR1 is LNHNV and CDR2 is YYDKDF in the germline V gene (reference sequence). The V gene end was trimmed by 2 bases and the J gene end by 5 bases; junction bases not matched to a gene: 6. The CDR3 sequence is 15 residues long. In DNA form, the CDR3 reads TGTGCCACCAGCAGATCGACAGGGGGAGGGACTGAAGCTTTCTTT. Translating gives CATSRSTGGGTEAFF.

This sequence joins TRBV9 and TRBJ2-1; 8 bases are a match to TRBD1. Germline-derived CDR1 and CDR2 are SGDLS and YYNGEE. V lost 3 bases, J lost 0 bases, and 11 bases stayed unmatched. This CDR3 has 18 residues. The CDR3 DNA is TGTGCCAGCAGCGCCGACAGGGGCCCCCCTAGCTCCTACAATGAGCAGTTCTTC. Encoded protein: CASSADRGPPSSYNEQFF. The full variable domain, completed using reference TRBV9 and TRBJ2-1, is DSGVTQTPKHLITATGQRVTLRCSPRSGDLSVYWYQQSLDQGLQFLIQYYNGEERAKGNILERFSAQQFPDLHSELNLSSLELGDSALYFCASSADRGPPSSYNEQFFGPGTRLTVL.

This rearrangement joins TRBV4-2 to TRBJ2-5; 12 bases map to TRBD2. CDR3 length: 16 amino acids. The V segment lost 6 bases and the J segment 3 bases; nucleotides outside the gene matches: 8. In germline, CDR1 is LGHNA, CDR2 YNFKEQ. CDR3 sequence reads: CASSRPSGGAEETQYF. The CDR3 nucleotides are TGTGCCAGCAGTCGGCCTAGCGGGGGGGCTGAAGAGACCCAGTACTTC.

This rearrangement joins TRBV13 to TRBJ1-2; TRBD1 is a possible D gene (6 bases). This CDR3 region has 16 residues. Trimming cost V 3 bases and J 3 bases, with 17 bases left between them. Germline V CDR1 and CDR2: PRHDT, FYEKMQ (reference sequence). The CDR3 DNA reads TGTGCCAGCAGCTTGGGCGCCGGGGGCGCGGACTATGGCTACACCTTC. Its protein is CASSLGAGGADYGYTF.

The chain has TRBV24-1 and TRBJ2-3, with a possible D match to TRBD2 (6 bases). V was trimmed by 3 bases and J by 0 bases, leaving 12 bases between them. Germline V gene sequence: CDR1 KGHDR, CDR2 SFDVKD. The length of the CDR3 is 16 residues. The CDR3 nucleotides are TGTGCCACCAGTGATGCTAGGGAGGCAAGCACAGATACGCAGTATTTT. Translating it yields CATSDAREASTDTQYF.

This clonotype was counted a few times. The chain is built from TRBV20-1 and TRBJ1-1; the D gene is possibly TRBD1 (5 bases). The CDR3 covers 16 residues. Germline values: CDR1 DFQATT, CDR2 SNEGSKA (reference sequence). The V gene lost 5 bases and the J gene lost 0 bases, with 19 bases spanning the gap. This chain's CDR3 is CSAGTGGVYMNTEAFF. CDR3 DNA sequence: TGCAGTGCTGGCACCGGGGGTGTCTACATGAACACTGAAGCTTTCTTT.

V gene TRBV29-1 combines with J gene TRBJ2-3; perhaps TRBD2 as D (7 bases). Per germline, CDR1 SQVTM and CDR2 ANQGSEA. Deletions cut 3 bases from V and 6 bases from J, with 25 bases between. This CDR3 is 17 amino acids long. The CDR3 DNA reads TGCAGCGTTGAGAAGGGGGGTAGCGGGTCCAGACTGGATACGCAGTATTTT. Residues: CSVEKGGSGSRLDTQYF.

This clonotype was counted only a few times. The J gene is TRBJ1-5, the V gene TRBV21-1. TRBV21-1 has pseudogene status. CDR3 size: 16 residues. This CDR3 is CASSKAPPDFNQPQHF. DNA of the CDR3: TGTGCCAGCAGCAAAGCGCCCCCAGACTTCAATCAGCCCCAGCATTTT.

This clonotype was picked up a small number of times. The rearrangement joins TRBV29-1 to TRBJ2-3; D could derive from TRBD1 or TRBD2 (5 bases each). CDR3 length: 12 residues. The germline V and J ends were trimmed by 7 bases and 2 bases, with 10 bases remaining between them. Germline V gene lookup returns CDR1 SQVTM and CDR2 ANQGSEA. The chain's CDR3 is CSARDHTDTQYF. CDR3 in DNA: TGCAGCGCCCGGGACCACACAGATACGCAGTATTTT.